Described below is a single T cell receptor (beta chain) sequence and its context. The data are from a study of siplizumab effects on memory and regulatory T cells. The repertoire was sequenced with immunoSEQ multiplex PCR; TCRdb's copy has only in-frame clones and lacks some. The sample consists of 100,000 or so clones, more than 90% of them appearing once. The sample comprised CD4+ T cells sorted from blood. This TCR was recovered from a human donor in good health.

This CDR3 reads CASSVGVYRGNTGELFF. For the CDR3, the DNA is TGTGCCAGCAGCGTAGGGGTCTACAGGGGTAACACCGGGGAGCTGTTTTTT. The rearrangement links TRBV9 to TRBJ2-2; 7 bases are shared with TRBD1. The ends lost 0 bases at V and 2 bases at J; junction bases unmatched: 7. Germline V gene data show CDR1 as SGDLS and CDR2 as YYNGEE. This CDR3 spans 17 amino acids.